These 26 T cell receptor beta chains were all obtained from the same sample, sequenced in a study of T cell responses to AZD1222 COVID-19 vaccine. Sequencing used immunoSEQ multiplex PCR; TCRdb keeps in-frame clones, though not all of them. The table shows some 130,000 clones, with around nine tenths occurring only once. The sequenced sample was peripheral blood, obtained on day 0 of AZD1222 vaccination. The origin of the receptors is an adult in good health.

V is TRBV9 and J is TRBJ2-1; TRBD2 might be the D (6 bases). Per germline, CDR1 SGDLS and CDR2 YYNGEE. The CDR3 extends over 12 amino acids. Trimming cost V 4 bases and J 10 bases, with 12 bases left between them. The CDR3 reads CASSLSSGEQFF. CDR3 DNA: TGTGCCAGCAGCTTAAGTAGCGGCGAGCAGTTCTTC.

V gene TRBV18 combines with J gene TRBJ2-1; D may be TRBD1 or TRBD2 (5 bases each). Germline V gene sequence: CDR1 KGHSH, CDR2 LQKENI. V shed 3 bases and J shed 13 bases, with 13 bases lying between them. The CDR3 runs to 12 residues. The CDR3 sequence: CASSPVWGFQFF. The CDR3 DNA is TGTGCCAGCTCACCTGTGTGGGGGTTCCAGTTCTTC.

This chain connects TRBV6-5 to TRBJ1-4; a possible D gene is TRBD1 (5 bases). The CDR3 runs to 15 residues. Germline lookup yields CDR1 MNHEY and CDR2 SVGAGI. Trimming took off 7 bases at V and 5 bases at J, with 17 bases between the two ends. Here the CDR3 DNA reads TGTGCCAGCAAGTCCCGAGCAGAGGGGAATGAAAAACTGTTTTTT. Translating it yields CASKSRAEGNEKLFF.

The chain has TRBV6-1 and TRBJ1-5; possibly TRBD1 for D (5 bases). The CDR3 sequence is 15 residues long. Germline V gene lookup returns CDR1 MNHNS and CDR2 SASEGT. Trimming removed 3 bases at V and 6 bases at J, with 15 bases between. The CDR3 loop reads CASSDFSGPIQPQHF. The CDR3, as DNA: TGTGCCAGCAGTGATTTTTCGGGGCCCATTCAGCCCCAGCATTTT.

This clone was picked up a small number of times. J is TRBJ2-7 and V is TRBV3-1 (or the pseudogene TRBV3-2); no definite D call. Between the trimmed V and J ends, which lost 0 bases and 6 bases, there was a span of 9 bases. The CDR3 has 13 residues. Germline V gene lookup returns CDR1 LGHDT and CDR2 YNNKEL (reference sequence). The CDR3 region is CASSQESGSEQYF. The CDR3 DNA is TGTGCCAGCAGCCAAGAATCAGGAAGCGAGCAGTACTTC.

This chain connects TRBV6-5 to TRBJ2-5, with D possibly matching TRBD2 (6 bases). Looked up from germline, CDR1 is MNHEY and CDR2 is SVGAGI. This CDR3 has 13 residues. With 5 bases removed from V and 3 bases from J, the gap between germline ends came to 10 bases. In DNA form, the CDR3 reads TGTGCCAGCAGTCGACTAGGGGAAGAGACCCAGTACTTC. This translates into CASSRLGEETQYF.

V usage is TRBV29-1 and J usage is TRBJ1-1; D is undetermined. The V gene's germline CDR1 is SQVTM and CDR2 ANQGSEA. The length of the CDR3 is 12 residues. The V end lost 4 bases, the J end lost 4 bases, and 10 bases lay between the germline ends. The CDR3 loop reads CSVAPGGTEAFF. The CDR3 coding sequence is TGCAGCGTTGCCCCCGGTGGCACTGAAGCTTTCTTT.

The chain has TRBV4-1 and TRBJ2-7; D possibly matches TRBD1 or TRBD2 (5 bases each). V lost 0 bases, J lost 2 bases, and 23 bases lay in between. The germline V gene encodes CDR1 MGHRA and CDR2 YSYEKL. The CDR3 spans 19 residues. The CDR3 DNA follows: TGCGCCAGCAGCCAAGATTCTGACAGAACCGGGACGCCAGCCTACGAGCAGTACTTC. It yields the protein CASSQDSDRTGTPAYEQYF.

This clone has a single count. The chain combines TRBV15 with TRBJ1-2; D ambiguous. The germline CDR1 and CDR2 sequences are LNHNV and YYDKDF (reference sequence). V lost 1 base and J lost 4, with 10 bases in between. This CDR3 contains 14 residues. The DNA for the CDR3 is TGTGCCACCAGCAGAGTTGGCGGGGTCTATGGCTACACCTTC. Encoded protein: CATSRVGGVYGYTF.

The chain's CDR3 is CASSPGLAGLDEQFF. The CDR3 nucleotides read TGTGCCAGTAGCCCCGGACTAGCGGGACTTGATGAGCAGTTCTTC. The V gene is TRBV19, the J gene TRBJ2-1; 12 bases line up with TRBD2. The CDR3 runs 15 residues. With V trimmed by 6 bases and J by 8 bases, 8 bases remained unmatched. Germline assignment: CDR1 LNHDA and CDR2 SQIVND (reference sequence).

The rearrangement joins TRBV6-5 to TRBJ2-3; 9 bases are shared with TRBD2. The CDR3 consists of 16 residues. CDR1 is MNHEY and CDR2 is SVGAGI in the germline V gene. The ends lost 3 bases at V and 2 bases at J; junction bases unmatched: 6. CDR3 in amino acids: CASSYTAGGLTDTQYF. The CDR3 DNA follows: TGTGCCAGCAGTTATACCGCGGGAGGGCTCACAGATACGCAGTATTTT.

The rearrangement uses TRBV19 and TRBJ1-6; the D is unclear. Germline V gene data show CDR1 as LNHDA and CDR2 as SQIVND (reference sequence). The CDR3 consists of 15 residues. Trimming pared 6 bases from V and 6 bases from J, leaving 15 bases between. The CDR3 bases are TGTGCCAGTAGAATCAAGGTGACACTTAATTCACCCCTCCACTTT. This encodes CASRIKVTLNSPLHF.

The V gene is TRBV7-9, the J gene TRBJ1-2; TRBD1 is a possible D gene (5 bases). The ends were cut back, 4 bases at V and 1 base at J, with 10 bases in the middle. The CDR3 extends over 14 amino acids. Per the germline V gene, CDR1 is SEHNR and CDR2 is FQNEAQ (reference sequence). CDR3 region: CASSSPGRNYGYTF. The DNA of the CDR3 is TGTGCCAGCAGCTCCCCGGGACGTAACTATGGCTACACCTTC.

The chain links TRBV3-1 (or the pseudogene TRBV3-2) to TRBJ2-3; 9 nucleotides line up with TRBD2. Per the germline V gene, CDR1 is LGHDT and CDR2 is YNNKEL (reference sequence). CDR3 length equals 19 residues. V dropped 1 base and J dropped 0; count of bases not matched to a gene: 11. The DNA of the CDR3 is TGTGCCAGCAGCCAAGTGAAAGAGCGGGAGGTCTCTAGCACAGATACGCAGTATTTT. Translated: CASSQVKEREVSSTDTQYF.

The chain joins TRBV10-3 to TRBJ1-2; the D gene is possibly TRBD1 (6 bases). The V end lost 6 bases, the J end lost 8 bases, and 13 bases lay between the germline ends. Germline V gene data show CDR1 as ENHRY and CDR2 as SYGVKD. The CDR3 extends over 12 amino acids. Written as DNA, the CDR3 is TGTGCCATCAGAGATGACAGGCACGGCTACACCTTC. Encoded protein: CAIRDDRHGYTF.

The genes are TRBV27 and TRBJ2-1, with D hard to call. V shed 6 bases and J shed 12 bases, with 12 bases lying between them. CDR3 length: 11 residues. CDR1 MNHEY and CDR2 SMNVEV come from the germline V gene (reference sequence). The CDR3 loop reads CASRLGDLQFF. The DNA of the CDR3 is TGTGCCAGCAGGCTCGGAGACCTGCAGTTCTTC.

J is TRBJ2-5 and V is TRBV18, with no clear D. The CDR3 is 11 amino acids. V lost 2 bases, J lost 9 bases, and 7 bases lay in between. Germline values: CDR1 KGHSH, CDR2 LQKENI. CDR3 coding DNA: TGTGCCAGCTCACCATCAAATGCCCAGTACTTC. Translated, it gives CASSPSNAQYF.

The chain carries TRBV3-1 (or the pseudogene TRBV3-2) and TRBJ1-5; 8 bases map to TRBD1. The CDR3 is 14 residues long. Germline V gene sequence: CDR1 LGHDT, CDR2 YNNKEL (reference sequence). V shed 4 bases, J shed 4 bases, and the junction held 3 bases outside the gene matches. The CDR3 is CASSPGTGNQPQHF. DNA of the CDR3: TGTGCCAGCAGCCCTGGGACAGGAAATCAGCCCCAGCATTTT.

This clone was seen only once. V is TRBV7-8 and J is TRBJ2-1, with unresolved D. The CDR3 has 13 amino acids. V was clipped by 3 bases and J by 7 bases, with 10 bases between them. Germline V gene sequence: CDR1 SGHVS, CDR2 FQNEAQ. CDR3 loop: CASSFGPTNEQFF. The CDR3, as DNA: TGTGCCAGCAGCTTCGGGCCAACGAATGAGCAGTTCTTC.

This chain connects TRBV3-1 (or the pseudogene TRBV3-2) to TRBJ2-5; a weak D match, TRBD2 (6 bases). V was cut by 1 base and J by 3 bases, with 12 bases left in between. Germline assignment: CDR1 LGHDT and CDR2 YNNKEL (reference sequence). This CDR3 region has 15 residues. CDR3 region: CASSQVRREEETQYF. Written as DNA, the CDR3 is TGTGCCAGCAGCCAAGTAAGGAGGGAGGAAGAGACCCAGTACTTC.

The chain recombines TRBV6-5 with TRBJ2-7; unclear D gene. The CDR3 has 14 residues. Looked up from germline, CDR1 is MNHEY and CDR2 is SVGAGI. Trimming cost V 2 bases and J 3 bases, with 11 bases left between them. The CDR3 region is CASSYGSANYEQYF. CDR3 coding DNA: TGTGCCAGCAGTTACGGATCGGCCAACTACGAGCAGTACTTC.

The V gene is TRBV27, the J gene TRBJ1-2; possible D gene TRBD1, 5 bases. V gave up 6 bases and J gave up 7 bases, with 15 bases separating them. The germline V gene encodes CDR1 MNHEY and CDR2 SMNVEV (reference sequence). CDR3 size: 13 residues. CDR3 sequence: CASSFGAGGGYTF. In DNA, the CDR3 is TGTGCCAGCAGCTTCGGCGCGGGGGGTGGCTACACCTTC.

The chain has TRBV10-3 and TRBJ2-1; D remains unclear. Trimming left V 4 bases short and J 1 base short, with 26 bases between. The CDR3 loop spans 20 amino acids. Germline V gene data show CDR1 as ENHRY and CDR2 as SYGVKD. The CDR3 sequence: CAISGSVGSSKKTSYNEQFF. The DNA of the CDR3 is TGTGCCATCAGTGGCAGTGTTGGAAGCTCCAAGAAAACATCCTACAATGAGCAGTTCTTC.

The chain recombines TRBV7-9 with TRBJ2-3, with 14 positions matching TRBD2. J lost 0 bases, V lost 3 bases, and 2 bases had no gene match. This CDR3 spans 17 amino acids. CDR1 and CDR2 (germline): SEHNR, FQNEAQ (reference sequence). The CDR3 loop is CASSFGTSGSSTDTQYF. CDR3 DNA sequence: TGTGCCAGCAGCTTCGGGACTAGCGGGAGTAGCACAGATACGCAGTATTTT.

The table lists this clone with a few counts. The chain couples TRBV6-5 to TRBJ1-2; no definite D call. The V gene lost 5 bases and the J gene lost 8 bases, with 9 bases spanning the gap. The CDR3 totals 11 residues. The germline V gene encodes CDR1 MNHEY and CDR2 SVGAGI. CDR3 sequence: CASSPLRGYTF. Written as DNA, the CDR3 is TGTGCCAGCAGTCCCCTCCGGGGCTACACCTTC.

The chain recombines TRBV9 with TRBJ2-7; D is undetermined. The germline V gene encodes CDR1 SGDLS and CDR2 YYNGEE. The CDR3 covers 14 residues. Trimming removed 3 bases at V and 5 bases at J, with 15 bases between. CDR3 sequence: CASSADPQPHEQYF. Written as DNA, the CDR3 is TGTGCCAGCAGCGCAGACCCTCAACCCCACGAGCAGTACTTC.